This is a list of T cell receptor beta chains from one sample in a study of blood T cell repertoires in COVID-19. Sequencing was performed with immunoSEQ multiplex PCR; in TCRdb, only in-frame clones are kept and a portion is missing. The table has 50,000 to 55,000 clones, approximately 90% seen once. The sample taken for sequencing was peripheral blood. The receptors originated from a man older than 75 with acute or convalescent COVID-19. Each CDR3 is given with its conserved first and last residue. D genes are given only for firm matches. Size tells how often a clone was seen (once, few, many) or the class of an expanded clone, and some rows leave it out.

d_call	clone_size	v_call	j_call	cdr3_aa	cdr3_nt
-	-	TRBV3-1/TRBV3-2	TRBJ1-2	CASSQLRDYGYTF	TGTGCCAGCAGCCAACTACGGGACTATGGCTACACCTTC
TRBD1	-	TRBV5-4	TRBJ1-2	CASSLTTGNGYTF	TGTGCCAGCAGCTTGACGACAGGGAATGGCTACACCTTC
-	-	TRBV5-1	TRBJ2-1	CAVPLGGGEQFF	TGCGCCGTCCCTTTGGGAGGGGGTGAGCAGTTCTTC
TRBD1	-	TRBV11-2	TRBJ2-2	CASSSPDRDTGELFF	TGTGCCAGCAGCTCCCCGGACAGGGACACCGGGGAGCTGTTTTTT
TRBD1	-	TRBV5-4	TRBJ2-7	CASSFTGGYEQYF	TGTGCCAGCAGCTTCACAGGGGGCTACGAGCAGTACTTC
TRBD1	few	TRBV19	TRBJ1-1	CASKGQAMNTEAFF	TGTGCCAGTAAGGGACAGGCAATGAACACTGAAGCTTTCTTT
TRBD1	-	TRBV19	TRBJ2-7	CASSIAATGGGEQYF	TGTGCCAGTAGTATCGCCGCGACAGGGGGTGGGGAGCAGTACTTC
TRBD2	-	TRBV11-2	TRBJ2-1	CASSFSGGAYGEQFF	TGTGCCAGCAGCTTTAGCGGGGGGGCCTATGGTGAGCAGTTCTTC
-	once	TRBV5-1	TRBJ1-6	CASRETGSPLHF	TGCGCCAGCAGAGAAACAGGGTCCCCCCTCCACTTT
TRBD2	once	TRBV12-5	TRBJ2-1	CASGFLTSGGTTHNEQFF	TGTGCTAGTGGTTTCCTGACTAGCGGGGGGACCACCCACAATGAGCAGTTCTTC
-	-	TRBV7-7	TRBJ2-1	CASSLGQGLYNEQFF	TGTGCTAGCAGCTTAGGGCAGGGCTTGTACAATGAGCAGTTCTTC
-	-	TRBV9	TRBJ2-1	CASSAMGLGGANEQFF	TGTGCCAGCAGCGCCATGGGTTTAGGGGGGGCAAATGAGCAGTTCTTC
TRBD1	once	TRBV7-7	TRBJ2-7	CASSLGQDYEQYF	TGTGCTAGCAGCTTGGGACAGGACTACGAGCAGTACTTC
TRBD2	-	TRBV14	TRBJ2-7	CASSELAGGPRVAYEQYF	TGTGCCAGCAGCGAACTAGCGGGGGGGCCTAGAGTGGCTTACGAGCAGTACTTC
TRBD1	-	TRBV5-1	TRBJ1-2	CASSLGTGVNYGYTF	TGCGCCAGCAGCCTGGGCACAGGGGTAAACTATGGCTACACCTTC
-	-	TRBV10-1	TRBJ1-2	CASSETGTYGYTF	TGCGCCAGCAGTGAGACAGGGACCTACGGCTACACCTTC
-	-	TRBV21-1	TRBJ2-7	CARRSVQGDRYEQYF	TGTGCCAGAAGGTCTGTCCAGGGCGACAGGTACGAGCAGTACTTC
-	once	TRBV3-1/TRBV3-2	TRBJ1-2	CASSQGQASMGYTF	TGTGCCAGCAGCCAAGGACAGGCCTCTATGGGCTACACCTTC
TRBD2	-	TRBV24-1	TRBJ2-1	CATATAGLAGVSSYNEQFF	TGTGCCACCGCCACCGCGGGACTAGCGGGGGTTAGTTCCTACAATGAGCAGTTCTTC
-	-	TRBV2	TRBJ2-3	CASSERGLGTDTQYF	TGTGCCAGCAGTGAGAGGGGGTTGGGTACAGATACGCAGTATTTT
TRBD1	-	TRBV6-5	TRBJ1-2	CASNSGTGSYGYTF	TGTGCCAGCAACTCCGGGACAGGGTCCTATGGCTACACCTTC
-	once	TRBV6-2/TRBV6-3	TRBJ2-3	CASSSGHFTDTQYF	TGTGCCAGCAGTTCGGGACACTTCACAGATACGCAGTATTTT
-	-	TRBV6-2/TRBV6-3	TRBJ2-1	CASSQSPGRLPYNEQFF	TGTGCCAGCAGCCAATCTCCCGGCAGACTCCCCTACAATGAGCAGTTCTTC